These 22 T cell receptor beta chains share one sample of origin, sequenced in a study of blood T cell repertoires in COVID-19 (TCRdb year 2020). Receptor amplification or capture employed the immunoSEQ multiplex PCR assay. The clones in this table, taken by TCRdb from immuneACCESS, are in-frame only. Not every clone is retained; where verified, under half of the shortfall comes from an unresolved V gene, and the cause of the rest is unknown. For this sample there are fewer than 200,000 clones; about 84% appear just once. The leading ten clones occupy approximately 12% of the sample. Sequencing was carried out using PBMCs or T cells enriched from blood (not recorded which). These receptors all stem from a man aged 45-65 years who had recovered from COVID-19.

The V and J genes are TRBV4-1 and TRBJ2-3; the match to TRBD1 covers 11 bases. Trimming removed 2 bases from V and 5 bases from J; junction bases left unmatched: 6. In germline, CDR1 is MGHRA, CDR2 YSYEKL. The CDR3 is made up of 16 amino acids. In nucleotides, the CDR3 is TGCGCCAGCAGCCAAAAGGACAGGGGGCTGTTAGATACGCAGTATTTT. Protein: CASSQKDRGLLDTQYF.

V and J are TRBV6-5 and TRBJ1-5; 7 bases agree with TRBD1. The V gene's germline CDR1 is MNHEY and CDR2 SVGAGI. V shed 6 bases, J shed 4 bases, and the junction held 9 bases outside the gene matches. This CDR3 spans 15 amino acids. Written as DNA, the CDR3 is TGTGCCAGCAGAGGACAGGAAAGGATGAATCAGCCCCAGCATTTT. Translating it yields CASRGQERMNQPQHF.

With respect to this clone: A junction boundary mismatches the germline segment, possibly from a read error. The V and J genes are TRBV29-1 and TRBJ2-5; 11 positions agree with TRBD2. CDR3 length: 11 amino acids. The V gene's germline CDR1 is SQVTM and CDR2 ANQGSEA. CDR3 sequence (DNA): TGCAGCGCCGAAACTAGCGGGGGATTGCACTTC. This translates into CSAETSGGLHF.

The chain carries TRBV19 and TRBJ1-2; D remains ambiguous. The CDR3 spans 12 residues. Germline-derived CDR1 and CDR2 are LNHDA and SQIVND (reference sequence). Trimming shortened V by 5 bases and J by 4 bases, and 8 bases separated the two germline ends. The DNA for the CDR3 is TGTGCCAGTAGTCCAGACATCTATGGCTACACCTTC. It yields the protein CASSPDIYGYTF.

The sample holds a few counts of this clone. The chain carries TRBV18 and TRBJ2-3; D not certain. Germline lookup yields CDR1 KGHSH and CDR2 LQKENI. CDR3 length: 14 residues. Trimming removed 3 bases from V and 6 bases from J, with 13 bases in between. This CDR3 is CASSPQSNADTQYF. CDR3 sequence (DNA): TGTGCCAGCTCACCCCAAAGCAATGCGGATACGCAGTATTTT.

CDR3 coding DNA: TGCGCCAGCAGCCCCGGACAAAGGGATCTTAATTCACCCCTCCACTTT. Translated, it gives CASSPGQRDLNSPLHF. V and J are TRBV5-1 and TRBJ1-6, with D tentatively TRBD1 (5 bases). V was clipped by 4 bases and J by 6 bases, with 17 bases between them. Germline V gene sequence: CDR1 SGHRS, CDR2 YFSETQ. The CDR3 has 16 amino acids.

A single count supports this clone. The rearrangement uses TRBV7-2 and TRBJ2-2; the match to TRBD1 covers 10 bases. Germline assignment: CDR1 SGHTA and CDR2 FQGNSA. The CDR3 is 15 residues long. V gave up 4 bases and J gave up 5 bases; unmatched junction bases: 4. The CDR3 coding sequence is TGTGCCAGCAGCTGGACAGGGGGGGGAACCGGGGAGCTGTTTTTT. Encoded protein: CASSWTGGGTGELFF.

On this clone itself: The junction departs from the called germline gene at one end, perhaps through a read error. V and J are TRBV14 and TRBJ1-5; unclear D gene. This CDR3 is 19 amino acids long. In germline, CDR1 is SGHDN, CDR2 FVKESK. The CDR3 spells CVSSQDRKSPRYSNQPQHF. Here the CDR3 DNA reads TGTGTCAGCAGCCAAGATCGGAAAAGTCCTAGATATAGCAATCAGCCCCAGCATTTT.

The chain couples TRBV7-9 to TRBJ2-7, with a possible D match to TRBD1 (5 bases). Germline lookup yields CDR1 SEHNR and CDR2 FQNEAQ (reference sequence). Trimming took off 4 bases at V and 3 bases at J, with 19 bases between the two ends. The CDR3 consists of 16 residues. CDR3 sequence reads: CASSSLKRQPLYEQYF. The CDR3 DNA reads as TGTGCCAGCAGCTCCTTAAAAAGACAGCCCCTCTACGAGCAGTACTTC. Full variable domain (rest looked up from reference TRBV7-9 and TRBJ2-7): DTGVSQNPRHKITKRGQNVTFRCDPISEHNRLYWYRQTLGQGPEFLTYFQNEAQLEKSRLLSDRFSAERPKGSFSTLEIQRTEQGDSAMYLCASSSLKRQPLYEQYFGPGTRLTVT.

Of note for this clone: Germline is not matched at one junction end, which may reflect a read error. The J gene is TRBJ2-7, the V gene TRBV5-1, with 10 positions matching TRBD2. This CDR3 has 13 amino acids. CDR1 SGHRS and CDR2 YFSETQ come from the germline V gene. CDR3 sequence: CASSQSTSGPWDF. CDR3 nucleotides: TGCGCCAGCAGCCAATCGACTAGCGGGCCTTGGGACTTC.

CDR3 coding DNA: TGTGCCAGCAGGGGCGTCGGCAACTCTGGAAACACCATATATTTT. This codes for CASRGVGNSGNTIYF. The V gene is TRBV6-5, the J gene TRBJ1-3; D is uncertain. Germline V gene sequence: CDR1 MNHEY, CDR2 SVGAGI. This CDR3 spans 15 amino acids. V was cut by 6 bases and J by 0 bases, with 12 bases left in between.

This rearrangement joins TRBV6-5 to TRBJ1-2; 7 nucleotides agree with TRBD1. CDR3 length: 13 amino acids. Trimming cost V 8 bases and J 7 bases; bases outside gene matches: 10. The germline V gene encodes CDR1 MNHEY and CDR2 SVGAGI. DNA for the CDR3: TGTGCCAGCGGCCAACACAGGGGTAGTGGCTACACCTTC. The encoded protein is CASGQHRGSGYTF.

The chain couples TRBV4-1 to TRBJ1-5; no reliable D call. Trimming cost V 4 bases and J 7 bases, with 14 bases left between them. The CDR3 runs 14 residues. Germline CDR1 MGHRA, CDR2 YSYEKL. The CDR3 loop reads CASSRERLGQPQHF. Written as DNA, the CDR3 is TGCGCCAGCAGCCGGGAGAGGCTCGGGCAGCCCCAGCATTTT.

V and J are TRBV3-1 (or the pseudogene TRBV3-2) and TRBJ1-4; no definite D call. Trimming shortened V by 2 bases and J by 10 bases, and 14 bases separated the two germline ends. Germline lookup yields CDR1 LGHDT and CDR2 YNNKEL (reference sequence). There are 14 residues in the CDR3. Here the CDR3 DNA reads TGTGCCAGCAGCCAAAAGTCGGCGGCGCCAAAACTGTTTTTT. Protein product: CASSQKSAAPKLFF.

This clone was observed a handful of times. The chain uses TRBV7-2 and TRBJ2-1, with TRBD2 identical over 9 bases. CDR3 length equals 16 residues. V lost 4 bases and J lost 7; bases outside the gene matches: 11. Per germline, CDR1 SGHTA and CDR2 FQGNSA. The CDR3 sequence: CASSSTGAGGRNEQFF. The CDR3 DNA follows: TGTGCCAGCAGCTCGACGGGCGCGGGGGGGCGTAATGAGCAGTTCTTC. The variable domain in full, with the rest retrieved from reference TRBV7-2 and TRBJ2-1, is GAGVSQSPSNKVTEKGKDVELRCDPISGHTALYWYRQSLGQGLEFLIYFQGNSAPDKSGLPSDRFSAERTGGSVSTLTIQRTQQEDSAVYLCASSSTGAGGRNEQFFGPGTRLTVL.

The chain couples TRBV5-6 to TRBJ2-7, with TRBD1 identical over 8 bases. The germline gives CDR1 SGHDT, CDR2 YYEEEE. Germline trimming cut 3 bases from V and 5 bases from J; bases unmatched to any gene: 13. This CDR3 contains 16 residues. The CDR3 sequence is CASSSLGQGIIHEQYF. The CDR3 nucleotides read TGTGCCAGCAGCTCACTCGGACAGGGAATAATCCACGAGCAGTACTTC.

This chain uses TRBV10-3 with TRBJ2-7; 10 bases are a match to TRBD2. V lost 4 bases to trimming and J lost 3 bases; unmatched junction nucleotides: 9. Germline CDR1 ENHRY, CDR2 SYGVKD. This CDR3 spans 16 amino acids. Here the CDR3 DNA reads TGTGCCATCAGTGCGATGAGCGGGGGGGCCGTCTACGAGCAGTACTTC. This gives the protein CAISAMSGGAVYEQYF.

The chain combines TRBV27 with TRBJ1-1; no clear D. The CDR3 length is 14 residues. Germline CDR1 MNHEY, CDR2 SMNVEV (reference sequence). Between the trimmed V and J ends, which lost 5 bases and 7 bases, there was a span of 17 bases. The CDR3 protein is CASSPGSTPSEAFF. DNA for the CDR3: TGTGCCAGCAGTCCCGGGAGTACTCCAAGTGAAGCTTTCTTT.

The V gene is TRBV19, the J gene TRBJ2-3, with D possibly being TRBD2 (5 bases). V lost 3 bases and J 3 bases, leaving 13 bases between the germline ends. Germline loops: CDR1 LNHDA, CDR2 SQIVND (reference sequence). CDR3 length equals 15 residues. The CDR3 here is CASSIMVGGTDTQYF. In nucleotides, the CDR3 is TGTGCCAGTAGTATTATGGTTGGCGGGACAGATACGCAGTATTTT.

The chain employs TRBV28 and TRBJ1-1, with 8 bases that match TRBD1. V trimming: 4 bases; J trimming: 5 bases; junction bases outside the gene matches: 6. The germline gives CDR1 MDHEN, CDR2 SYDVKM. This CDR3 region has 14 residues. CDR3 region: CASSSQGAWTEAFF. CDR3 nucleotides: TGTGCCAGCAGTTCTCAGGGGGCATGGACTGAAGCTTTCTTT.

This clone was found once. The chain recombines TRBV10-3 with TRBJ1-3; 7 nucleotides align to TRBD1. J lost 0 bases, V lost 2 bases, and 1 base had no gene match. Looked up from germline, CDR1 is ENHRY and CDR2 is SYGVKD. CDR3 length: 15 amino acids. The CDR3 region is CAISEGQVSGNTIYF. CDR3 coding DNA: TGTGCCATCAGTGAGGGACAGGTCTCTGGAAACACCATATATTTT.

This clone was seen more than once but under ten times. J is TRBJ1-3 and V is TRBV20-1; D ambiguous. Trimming cost V 5 bases and J 3 bases, with 5 bases left between them. The CDR3 sequence is 11 residues long. Germline CDR1 DFQATT, CDR2 SNEGSKA (reference sequence). CDR3 amino acids: CSAFGGNTIYF. CDR3 sequence (DNA): TGCAGTGCTTTCGGTGGAAACACCATATATTTT.